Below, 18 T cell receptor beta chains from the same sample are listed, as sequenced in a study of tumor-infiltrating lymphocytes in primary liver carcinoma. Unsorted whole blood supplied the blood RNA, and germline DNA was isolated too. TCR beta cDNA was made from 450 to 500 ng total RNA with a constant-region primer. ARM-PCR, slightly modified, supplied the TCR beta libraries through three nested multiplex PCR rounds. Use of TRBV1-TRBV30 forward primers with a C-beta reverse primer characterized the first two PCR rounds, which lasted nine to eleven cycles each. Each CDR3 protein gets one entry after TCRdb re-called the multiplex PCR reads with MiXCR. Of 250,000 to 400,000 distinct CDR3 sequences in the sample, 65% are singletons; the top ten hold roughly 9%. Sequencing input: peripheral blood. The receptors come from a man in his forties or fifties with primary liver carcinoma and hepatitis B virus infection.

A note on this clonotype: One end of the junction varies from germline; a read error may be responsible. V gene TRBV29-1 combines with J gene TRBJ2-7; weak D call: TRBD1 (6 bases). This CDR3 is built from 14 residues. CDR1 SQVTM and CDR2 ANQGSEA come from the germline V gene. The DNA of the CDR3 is TGCAGCGCTGCGAGGACAGAGTCCTCCTACGAGCAGTATTTC. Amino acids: CSAARTESSYEQYF.

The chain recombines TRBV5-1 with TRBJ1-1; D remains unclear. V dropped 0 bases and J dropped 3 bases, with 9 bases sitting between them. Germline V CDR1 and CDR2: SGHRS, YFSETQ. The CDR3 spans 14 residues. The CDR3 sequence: CASSLDTRYTEAFF. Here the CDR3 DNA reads TGCGCCAGCAGCTTGGACACCAGGTACACTGAAGCTTTCTTT.

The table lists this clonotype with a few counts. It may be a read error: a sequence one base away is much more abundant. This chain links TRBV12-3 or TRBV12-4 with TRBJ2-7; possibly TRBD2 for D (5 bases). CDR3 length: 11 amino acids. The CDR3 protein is CASSLGSERYF. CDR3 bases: TGTGCCAGCAGCTTAGGGAGCGAGCGGTACTTC.

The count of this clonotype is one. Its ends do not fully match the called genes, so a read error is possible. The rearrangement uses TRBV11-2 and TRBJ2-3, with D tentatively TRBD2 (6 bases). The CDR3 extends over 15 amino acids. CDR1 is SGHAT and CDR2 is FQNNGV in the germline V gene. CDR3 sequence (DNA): TGTGACAGCAGCTCCATACTAGCTCGCGCAGATATGCAGTATTTT. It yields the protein CDSSSILARADMQYF.

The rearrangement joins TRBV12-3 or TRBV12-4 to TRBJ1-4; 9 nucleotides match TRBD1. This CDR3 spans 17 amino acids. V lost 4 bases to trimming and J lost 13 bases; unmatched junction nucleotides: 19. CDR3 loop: CASSSRTGAATNDRLFF. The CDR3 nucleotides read TGTGCCAGCAGTTCCCGGACAGGGGCGGCAACTAATGATAGACTGTTTTTT.

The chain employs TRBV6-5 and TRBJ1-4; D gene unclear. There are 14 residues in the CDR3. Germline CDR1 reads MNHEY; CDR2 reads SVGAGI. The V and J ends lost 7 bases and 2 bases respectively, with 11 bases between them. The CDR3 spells CASNCGWTNEKLFF. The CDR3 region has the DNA TGTGCCAGCAACTGTGGTTGGACTAATGAAAAACTGTTTTTT.

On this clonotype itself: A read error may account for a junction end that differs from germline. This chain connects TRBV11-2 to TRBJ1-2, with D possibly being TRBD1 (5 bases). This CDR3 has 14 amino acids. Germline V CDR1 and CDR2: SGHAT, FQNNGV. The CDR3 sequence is CDSSLGGANYGYTF. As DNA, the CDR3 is TGTGACAGCAGCTTAGGTGGGGCCAACTATGGCTACACCTTC. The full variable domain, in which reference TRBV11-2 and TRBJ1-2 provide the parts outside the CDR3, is EAGVAQSPRYKIIEKRQSVAFWCNPISGHATLYWYQQILGQGPKLLIQFQNNGVVDDSQLPKDRFSAERLKGVDSTLKIQPAKLEDSAVYLCDSSLGGANYGYTFGSGTRLTVV.

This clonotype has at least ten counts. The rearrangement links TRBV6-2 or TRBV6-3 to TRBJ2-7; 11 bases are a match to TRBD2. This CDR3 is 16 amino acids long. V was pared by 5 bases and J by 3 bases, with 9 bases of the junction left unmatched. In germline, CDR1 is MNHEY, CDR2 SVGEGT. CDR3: CASSRRGLAGVYEQYF. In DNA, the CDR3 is TGTGCCAGCAGTAGGCGTGGACTAGCGGGCGTCTACGAGCAGTACTTC.

CDR3 sequence reads: CASSEVKRDMAIAKNIQYF. CDR3 in DNA: TGTGCCAGCAGTGAAGTGAAAAGGGACATGGCTATAGCCAAAAACATTCAGTACTTC. The chain uses TRBV6-1 and TRBJ2-4; D might be TRBD1 (6 bases). Trimming removed 1 base from V and 0 bases from J, with 19 bases in between. CDR1 and CDR2 from the germline V gene are MNHNS and SASEGT. The CDR3 covers 19 residues.

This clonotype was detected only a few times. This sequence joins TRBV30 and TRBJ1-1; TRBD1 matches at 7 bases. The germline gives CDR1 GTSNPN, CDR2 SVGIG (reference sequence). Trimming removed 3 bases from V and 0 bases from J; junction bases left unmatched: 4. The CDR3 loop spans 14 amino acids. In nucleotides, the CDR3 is TGTGCCTGGAGCAGGGGGATTATGAACACTGAAGCTTTCTTT. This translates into CAWSRGIMNTEAFF.

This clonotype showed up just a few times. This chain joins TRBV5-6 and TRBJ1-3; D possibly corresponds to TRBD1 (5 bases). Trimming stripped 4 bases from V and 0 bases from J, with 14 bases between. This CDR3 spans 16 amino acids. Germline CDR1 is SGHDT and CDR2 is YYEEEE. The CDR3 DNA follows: TGTGCCAGCAGCCCCACAGGCGGTTACTCTGGAAACACCATATATTTT. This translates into CASSPTGGYSGNTIYF.

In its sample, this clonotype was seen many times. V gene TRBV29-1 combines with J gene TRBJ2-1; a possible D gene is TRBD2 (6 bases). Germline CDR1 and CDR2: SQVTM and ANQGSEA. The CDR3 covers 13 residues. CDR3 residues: CRGLRDHYNEQFF. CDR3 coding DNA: TGCAGGGGACTCCGGGACCACTACAATGAGCAGTTCTTC.

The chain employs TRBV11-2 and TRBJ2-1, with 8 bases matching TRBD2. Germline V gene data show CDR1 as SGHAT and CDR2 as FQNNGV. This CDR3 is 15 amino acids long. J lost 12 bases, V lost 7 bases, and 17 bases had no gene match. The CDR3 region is CASNQGLGYGDGQFF. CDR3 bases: TGTGCCAGCAACCAGGGACTAGGGTATGGGGATGGGCAGTTCTTC.

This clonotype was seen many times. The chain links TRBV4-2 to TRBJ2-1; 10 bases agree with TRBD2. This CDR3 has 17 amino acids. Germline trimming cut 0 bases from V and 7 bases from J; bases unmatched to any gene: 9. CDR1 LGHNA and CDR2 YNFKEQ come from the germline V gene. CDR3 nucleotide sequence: TGTGCCAGCAGCCAAGATGGGGCTAGCGGGAGTCTGAATGAGCAGTTCTTC. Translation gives CASSQDGASGSLNEQFF.

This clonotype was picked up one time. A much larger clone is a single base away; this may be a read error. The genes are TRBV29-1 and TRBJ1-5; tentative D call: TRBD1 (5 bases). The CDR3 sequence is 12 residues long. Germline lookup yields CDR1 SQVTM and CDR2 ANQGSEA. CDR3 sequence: CTVKEGLQPQHF. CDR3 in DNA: TGCACCGTTAAGGAGGGGCTGCAGCCCCAGCATTTT. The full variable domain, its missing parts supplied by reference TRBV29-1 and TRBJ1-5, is SAVISQKPSRDICQRGTSLTIQCQVDSQVTMMFWYRQQPGQSLTLIATANQGSEATYESGFVIDKFPISRPNLTFSTLTVSNMSPEDSSIYLCTVKEGLQPQHFGDGTRLSIL.

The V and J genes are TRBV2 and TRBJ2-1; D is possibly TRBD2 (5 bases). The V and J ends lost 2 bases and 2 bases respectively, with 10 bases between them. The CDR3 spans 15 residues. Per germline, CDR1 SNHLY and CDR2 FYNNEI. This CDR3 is CASSELAGAYNEQFF. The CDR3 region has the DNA TGTGCCAGCAGTGAATTGGCGGGCGCCTACAATGAGCAGTTCTTC.

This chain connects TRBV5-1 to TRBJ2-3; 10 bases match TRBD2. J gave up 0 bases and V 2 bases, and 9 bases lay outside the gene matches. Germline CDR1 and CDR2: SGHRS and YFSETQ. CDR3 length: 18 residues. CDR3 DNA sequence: TGCGCCAGCAGCTTCGTCAGCGGGAGGGCCAAAAGCACAGATACGCAGTATTTT. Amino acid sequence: CASSFVSGRAKSTDTQYF.

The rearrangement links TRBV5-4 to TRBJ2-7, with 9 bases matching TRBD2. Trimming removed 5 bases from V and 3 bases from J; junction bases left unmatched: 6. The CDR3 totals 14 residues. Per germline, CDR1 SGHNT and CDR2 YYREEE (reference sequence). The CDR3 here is CASRDGLAIYEQYF. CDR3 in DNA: TGTGCCAGCAGGGACGGACTAGCGATCTACGAGCAGTACTTC.